This TCR beta chain was identified in a study of identical twins. Findings and limits, study-wide: Beta clonotypes that were abundant in cord blood contained fewer insertions, a pattern absent from memory repertoires. With monozygotic twins, out-of-frame TCR alpha sharing exceeded what models estimated. An excess of low generation probability was shown by twin-shared out-of-frame alpha sequences.

The table lists this clonotype with a few counts. Its antigen is undetermined. TCRdb reanalysed the 5' RACE reads using MiXCR and keeps one entry per CDR3 protein. The sample lists approximately 260,000 distinct CDR3 sequences; roughly 8% were seen once. The data were also submitted as part of a second study, on yellow fever vaccine responses in identical twins.

This clonotype originated in a woman aged 18-29 years in good health. Sequencing used CD8+ T cells sorted from blood.

The CDR3 DNA sequence: TGTGCCAGTACTGGACTACCCTACTCGGAGACCCAGTACTTC. Its translation is CASTGLPYSETQYF. The V and J genes are TRBV6-1 and TRBJ2-5, with D possibly matching TRBD2 (6 bases). CDR1 is MNHNS and CDR2 is SASEGT in the germline V gene. The CDR3 consists of 14 residues. V lost 9 bases, J lost 5 bases, and 19 bases lay in between.